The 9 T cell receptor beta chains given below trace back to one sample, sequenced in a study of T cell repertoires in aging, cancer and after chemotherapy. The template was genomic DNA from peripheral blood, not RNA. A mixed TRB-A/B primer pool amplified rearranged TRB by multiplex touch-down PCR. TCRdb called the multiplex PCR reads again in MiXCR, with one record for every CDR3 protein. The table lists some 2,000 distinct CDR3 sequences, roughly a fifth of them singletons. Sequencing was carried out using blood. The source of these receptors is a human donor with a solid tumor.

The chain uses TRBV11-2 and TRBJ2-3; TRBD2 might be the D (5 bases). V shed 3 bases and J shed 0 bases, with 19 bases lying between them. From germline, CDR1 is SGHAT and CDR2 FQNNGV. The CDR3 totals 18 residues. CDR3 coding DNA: TGTGCCAGCAGCTTTAGACCACAAGGGCGGACTAGCACAGATACGCAGTATTTT. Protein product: CASSFRPQGRTSTDTQYF.

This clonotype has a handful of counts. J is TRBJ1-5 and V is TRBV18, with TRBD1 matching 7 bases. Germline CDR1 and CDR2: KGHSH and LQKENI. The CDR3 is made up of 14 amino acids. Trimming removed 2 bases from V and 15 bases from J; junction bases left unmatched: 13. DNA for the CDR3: TGTGCCAGCTCACCAAGTGCGGGACAGCCTTCTAGGCATTTT. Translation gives CASSPSAGQPSRHF. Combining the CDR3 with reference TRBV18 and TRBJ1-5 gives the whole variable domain NAGVMQNPRHLVRRRGQEARLRCSPMKGHSHVYWYRQLPEEGLKFMVYLQKENIIDESGMPKERFSAEFPKEGPSILRIQQVVRGDSAAYFCASSPSAGQPSRHFGDGTRLSIL.

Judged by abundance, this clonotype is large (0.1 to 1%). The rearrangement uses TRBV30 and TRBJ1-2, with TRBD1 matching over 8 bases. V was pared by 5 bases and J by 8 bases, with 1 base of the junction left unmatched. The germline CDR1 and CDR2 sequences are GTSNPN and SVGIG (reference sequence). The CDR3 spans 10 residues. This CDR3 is CAWDRGGYTF. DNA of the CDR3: TGTGCCTGGGACAGGGGCGGCTACACCTTC.

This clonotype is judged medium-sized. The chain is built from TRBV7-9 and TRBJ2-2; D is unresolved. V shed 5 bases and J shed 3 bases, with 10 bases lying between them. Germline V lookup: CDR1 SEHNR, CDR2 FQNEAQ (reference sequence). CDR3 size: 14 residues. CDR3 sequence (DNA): TGTGCCAGCAGCAAACCCCGGGACACCGGGGAGCTGTTTTTT. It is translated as CASSKPRDTGELFF. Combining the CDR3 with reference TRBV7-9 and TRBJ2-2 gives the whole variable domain DTGVSQNPRHKITKRGQNVTFRCDPISEHNRLYWYRQTLGQGPEFLTYFQNEAQLEKSRLLSDRFSAERPKGSFSTLEIQRTEQGDSAMYLCASSKPRDTGELFFGEGSRLTVL.

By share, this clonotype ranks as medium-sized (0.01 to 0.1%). CDR3 in amino acids: CASSLAVAGPYEQYF. DNA of the CDR3: TGTGCCAGCAGCTTAGCGGTAGCGGGTCCCTACGAGCAGTACTTC. This rearrangement joins TRBV7-2 to TRBJ2-7; 7 positions match TRBD2. V lost 0 bases and J lost 2; bases outside the gene matches: 4. This CDR3 is built from 15 residues. Germline CDR1 is SGHTA and CDR2 is FQGNSA.

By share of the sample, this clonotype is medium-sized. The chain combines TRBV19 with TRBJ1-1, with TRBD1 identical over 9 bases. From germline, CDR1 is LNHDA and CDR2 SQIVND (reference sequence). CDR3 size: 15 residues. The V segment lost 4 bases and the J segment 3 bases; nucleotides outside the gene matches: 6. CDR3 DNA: TGTGCCAGTAGTAGACGGACAGGGGTGGACACTGAAGCTTTCTTT. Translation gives CASSRRTGVDTEAFF.

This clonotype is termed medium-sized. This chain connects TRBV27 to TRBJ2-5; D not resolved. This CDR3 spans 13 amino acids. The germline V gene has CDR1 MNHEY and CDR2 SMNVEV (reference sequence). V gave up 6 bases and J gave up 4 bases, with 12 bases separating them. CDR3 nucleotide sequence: TGTGCCAGCAGACGGAGACTGGGAGAGACCCAGTACTTC. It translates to CASRRRLGETQYF.

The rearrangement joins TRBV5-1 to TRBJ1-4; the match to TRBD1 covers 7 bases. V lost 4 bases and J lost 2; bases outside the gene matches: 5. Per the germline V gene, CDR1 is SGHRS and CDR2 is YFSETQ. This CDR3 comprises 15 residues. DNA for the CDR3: TGCGCCAGCAGCCCAGGGGGGAGGACTAATGAAAAACTGTTTTTT. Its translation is CASSPGGRTNEKLFF.

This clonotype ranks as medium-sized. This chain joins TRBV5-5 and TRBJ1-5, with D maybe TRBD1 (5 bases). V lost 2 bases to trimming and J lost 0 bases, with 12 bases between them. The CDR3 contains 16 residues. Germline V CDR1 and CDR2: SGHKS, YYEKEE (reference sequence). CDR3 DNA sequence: TGTGCCAGCAGCTTTGGGGGATCGGCTAGCAATCAGCCCCAGCATTTT. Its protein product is CASSFGGSASNQPQHF.